This T cell receptor (beta chain) comes out of a study of blood T cell repertoires in COVID-19. Trimming shortened V by 9 bases and J by 3 bases, and 9 bases separated the two germline ends. The germline V gene encodes CDR1 LNHDA and CDR2 SQIVND (reference sequence). This CDR3 has 11 residues. Assay: immunoSEQ multiplex PCR; the TCRdb copy retains only in-frame clones and omits some. The sample carries fewer than 200,000 clones, about 83% recorded once. The specimen was peripheral blood. This clonotype was sampled from a man in his forties who had recovered from COVID-19. V gene TRBV19 combines with J gene TRBJ2-7, with a tentative D call TRBD2 (5 bases). Written as DNA, the CDR3 is TGTGCCAGCGGGGATGACTACGAGCAGTACTTC. Amino acids: CASGDDYEQYF.